Presented here are 30 T cell receptor beta chains from one specimen sequenced in a study of PD-1 blockade in mismatch repair-deficient tumors. Assay used: immunoSEQ multiplex PCR; TCRdb lists only in-frame clones, some missing. The sample includes some 130,000 clones, almost 90% of them seen just once. This specimen consisted of peripheral blood, obtained just under 74 weeks after starting pembrolizumab. The origin of the receptors is an adult with mismatch repair-deficient cancer.

This rearrangement joins TRBV19 to TRBJ2-2; D ambiguous. CDR1 is LNHDA, CDR2 SQIVND, per germline (reference sequence). This CDR3 contains 10 residues. The germline V and J ends were trimmed by 8 bases and 6 bases, with 4 bases remaining between them. The CDR3 reads CASEAGELFF. DNA of the CDR3: TGTGCCAGTGAAGCCGGGGAGCTGTTTTTT.

This clone occurred once. Here the CDR3 DNA reads TGTGCCAGCAGTACCGGGGCCGTGGGCTCCTACGAGCAGTACTTC. Translation gives CASSTGAVGSYEQYF. This sequence joins TRBV25-1 and TRBJ2-7; D is perhaps TRBD1 or TRBD2 (5 bases each). This CDR3 region has 15 residues. The V and J ends lost 5 bases and 0 bases respectively, with 14 bases between them. The germline CDR1 and CDR2 sequences are MGHDK and SYGVNS.

This chain joins TRBV7-2 and TRBJ1-2, with no clear D. Germline V lookup: CDR1 SGHTA, CDR2 FQGNSA. The CDR3 has 16 amino acids. With 3 bases removed from V and 4 bases from J, the gap between germline ends came to 18 bases. DNA of the CDR3: TGTGCCAGCAGCTTCCTGGGCGGTTTGGGTTCCTATGGCTACACCTTC. It specifies CASSFLGGLGSYGYTF.

The chain recombines TRBV29-1 with TRBJ2-2; 9 nucleotides match TRBD1. The V gene end was trimmed by 7 bases and the J gene end by 6 bases; junction bases not matched to a gene: 9. CDR1 and CDR2 (germline): SQVTM, ANQGSEA. The CDR3 covers 14 residues. CDR3 DNA: TGCAGCGCCAGACAGGGGGAAAGGGCCGGGGAGCTGTTTTTT. This translates into CSARQGERAGELFF.

The genes are TRBV11-3 and TRBJ2-7; D perhaps matches TRBD2 (5 bases). Germline V gives CDR1 SGHNT, CDR2 YENEEA. V dropped 0 bases and J dropped 2 bases, with 11 bases sitting between them. The CDR3 loop spans 15 amino acids. The CDR3 region has the DNA TGTGCCAGCAGCTTAGAACGCGGGTCCCCCTACGAGCAGTACTTC. This gives the protein CASSLERGSPYEQYF.

The chain recombines TRBV27 with TRBJ2-1, with 14 bases fitting TRBD2. CDR1 is MNHEY, CDR2 SMNVEV, per germline (reference sequence). J lost 3 bases, V lost 5 bases, and 6 bases had no gene match. This CDR3 has 17 amino acids. CDR3: CASSTGLAGALYNEQFF. Here the CDR3 DNA reads TGTGCCAGCAGTACGGGACTAGCGGGAGCTCTCTACAATGAGCAGTTCTTC.

The chain is built from TRBV7-8 and TRBJ2-2; 11 bases agree with TRBD2. This CDR3 is 15 amino acids long. CDR1 and CDR2 from the germline V gene are SGHVS and FQNEAQ. J gave up 6 bases and V 5 bases, and 5 bases lay outside the gene matches. CDR3 amino acids: CASSPKLAGAGELFF. CDR3 DNA sequence: TGTGCCAGCAGCCCAAAACTAGCGGGGGCCGGGGAGCTGTTTTTT.

The chain has TRBV5-4 and TRBJ2-3; TRBD1 might be the D (5 bases). This CDR3 comprises 15 residues. CDR1 and CDR2 from the germline V gene are SGHNT and YYREEE (reference sequence). The ends were cut back, 0 bases at V and 1 base at J, with 9 bases in the middle. CDR3 bases: TGTGCCAGCAGCTTGGTGGTAGGGGGCACAGATACGCAGTATTTT. Protein sequence: CASSLVVGGTDTQYF.

The J gene is TRBJ2-3, the V gene TRBV6-6; D call uncertain. Germline V gene sequence: CDR1 MNHNY, CDR2 SVGAGI (reference sequence). V was pared by 6 bases and J by 0 bases, with 16 bases between. The CDR3 has 16 amino acids. The CDR3 reads CASRSRETLSTDTQYF. For the CDR3, the DNA is TGTGCCAGCAGGTCTCGTGAGACACTGAGCACAGATACGCAGTATTTT.

The chain links TRBV4-3 to TRBJ2-3; D possibly corresponds to TRBD2 (5 bases). The CDR3 length is 15 residues. Trimming pared 0 bases from V and 11 bases from J, leaving 18 bases between. CDR1 is LGHNA and CDR2 is YSLEER in the germline V gene. The CDR3 region has the DNA TGCGCCAGCAGCCAAGACCCGGGGTATCAATTTGGGCAGTATTTT. It codes for CASSQDPGYQFGQYF.

This clone has just a few counts. The chain is built from TRBV6-6 and TRBJ2-7; 7 nucleotides match TRBD1. The CDR3 covers 15 residues. Germline CDR1 is MNHNY and CDR2 is SVGAGI (reference sequence). V dropped 8 bases and J dropped 3; count of bases not matched to a gene: 13. The CDR3 DNA sequence: TGTGCCAGCGGCGCCGACAGGGTTGGCATCTACGAGCAGTACTTC. Amino acids: CASGADRVGIYEQYF.

The chain has TRBV7-9 and TRBJ2-2; D might be TRBD1 (6 bases). Germline assignment: CDR1 SEHNR and CDR2 FQNEAQ (reference sequence). Trimming cost V 3 bases and J 1 base, with 9 bases left between them. This CDR3 region has 15 residues. For the CDR3, the DNA is TGTGCCAGCAGCTTGGGGACAAAGAACACCGGGGAGCTGTTTTTT. Translated: CASSLGTKNTGELFF.

The chain links TRBV28 to TRBJ2-1, with D tentatively TRBD1 (5 bases). Trimming cost V 5 bases and J 4 bases, with 12 bases left between them. The CDR3 length is 14 residues. CDR1 and CDR2 (germline): MDHEN, SYDVKM. The CDR3 spells CASSPHTGYNEQFF. The DNA for the CDR3 is TGTGCCAGCAGTCCACATACAGGATACAATGAGCAGTTCTTC.

The gene calls are TRBV6-5 and TRBJ2-7; 11 bases match TRBD2. V was pared by 6 bases and J by 4 bases, with 8 bases of the junction left unmatched. This CDR3 is 15 amino acids long. The germline V gene has CDR1 MNHEY and CDR2 SVGAGI. CDR3 amino acids: CASSKLAGAQYEQYF. Here the CDR3 DNA reads TGTGCCAGCAGCAAACTAGCGGGAGCCCAATACGAGCAGTACTTC.

The V and J genes are TRBV30 and TRBJ1-2; D remains ambiguous. The germline gives CDR1 GTSNPN, CDR2 SVGIG (reference sequence). The V end was cut by 2 bases, the J end by 4 bases, with 11 bases between. This CDR3 spans 13 amino acids. Written as DNA, the CDR3 is TGTGCCTGGAGTTTGTCGGAGATCTATGGCTACACCTTC. This encodes CAWSLSEIYGYTF.

J is TRBJ1-4 and V is TRBV19; D call uncertain. The CDR3 runs to 17 residues. Germline CDR1 reads LNHDA; CDR2 reads SQIVND (reference sequence). The V end lost 3 bases, the J end lost 4 bases, and 18 bases lay between the germline ends. CDR3 bases: TGTGCCAGTAGTATTATTCGCCCCGACGGCCGTAATGAAAAACTGTTTTTT. Protein product: CASSIIRPDGRNEKLFF.

This clone was detected only once. The rearrangement joins TRBV11-2 to TRBJ2-3; no reliable D call. The CDR3 has 12 residues. Trimming stripped 5 bases from V and 4 bases from J, with 7 bases between. The V gene's germline CDR1 is SGHAT and CDR2 FQNNGV. CDR3 bases: TGTGCCAGCAGCCCCCTATCAGATACGCAGTATTTT. Residues: CASSPLSDTQYF.

For the CDR3, the DNA is TGTGCCAGCAGGCCGATCGGGGGGGCCCTCAATCAGCCCCAGCATTTT. Encoded protein: CASRPIGGALNQPQHF. The chain uses TRBV27 and TRBJ1-5, with D tentatively TRBD1 (6 bases). The V and J ends lost 6 bases and 3 bases respectively, with 18 bases between them. The CDR3 loop spans 16 amino acids. Germline V CDR1 and CDR2: MNHEY, SMNVEV (reference sequence).

This chain connects TRBV5-6 to TRBJ2-7; D remains ambiguous. Germline V gene sequence: CDR1 SGHDT, CDR2 YYEEEE. The CDR3 sequence is 12 residues long. V lost 1 base to trimming and J lost 7 bases, with 9 bases between them. CDR3 DNA sequence: TGTGCCAGCAGCTTGTCACTGAGGGAGCAGTACTTC. It codes for CASSLSLREQYF.

V gene TRBV5-8 combines with J gene TRBJ2-1; TRBD1 agrees at 7 bases. This CDR3 has 15 residues. V dropped 5 bases and J dropped 0; count of bases not matched to a gene: 5. Looked up from germline, CDR1 is SGHTS and CDR2 is YDEGEE. DNA of the CDR3: TGTGCCAGCAGTATGGGACAGTCCTCCTACAATGAGCAGTTCTTC. Translated: CASSMGQSSYNEQFF.

The chain's CDR3 is CASSLDIRYEQYF. The DNA for the CDR3 is TGTGCCAGCAGCTTAGATATACGGTACGAGCAGTACTTC. J is TRBJ2-7 and V is TRBV11-3; no clear D. V lost 0 bases, J lost 4 bases, and 7 bases lay in between. The CDR3 loop spans 13 amino acids. From germline, CDR1 is SGHNT and CDR2 YENEEA.

This chain joins TRBV21-1 and TRBJ2-5; the table's D call, TRBD2, was not checked against the DNA. TRBV21-1 is given as a pseudogene. The CDR3 loop spans 19 amino acids. As DNA, the CDR3 is TGTGCCAGCAGCAAAGGTGGGACTAGCGGGAACCCGTTACAAGAGACCCAGTACTTC. This gives the protein CASSKGGTSGNPLQETQYF.

Here the CDR3 DNA reads TGCGCCAGCTCCCTGGGTTTTATCAATGAGCAGTTCTTC. Residues: CASSLGFINEQFF. The chain couples TRBV10-2 to TRBJ2-1, with no clear D. CDR3 length equals 13 residues. V shed 8 bases and J shed 6 bases, with 14 bases lying between them. The V gene's germline CDR1 is WSHSY and CDR2 SAAADI.

The gene calls are TRBV5-6 and TRBJ2-6, with unresolved D. This CDR3 spans 14 amino acids. In germline, CDR1 is SGHDT, CDR2 YYEEEE. Between the trimmed V and J ends, which lost 2 bases and 1 base, there was a span of 4 bases. The CDR3 coding sequence is TGTGCCAGCAGCTTAATGTCTGGGGCCAACGTCCTGACTTTC. Its translation is CASSLMSGANVLTF.

The J gene is TRBJ2-7, the V gene TRBV15; 10 bases agree with TRBD2. The CDR3 length is 18 residues. Germline-derived CDR1 and CDR2 are LNHNV and YYDKDF (reference sequence). V lost 1 base and J lost 4; bases outside the gene matches: 13. CDR3 sequence (DNA): TGTGCCACCAGCAGAGGTTCGCCTCTAGCGGGAGAAGAATACGAGCAGTACTTC. This gives the protein CATSRGSPLAGEEYEQYF. Full variable domain (missing parts from reference TRBV15 and TRBJ2-7): DAMVIQNPRYQVTQFGKPVTLSCSQTLNHNVMYWYQQKSSQAPKLLFHYYDKDFNNEADTPDNFQSRRPNTSFCFLDIRSPGLGDTAMYLCATSRGSPLAGEEYEQYFGPGTRLTVT.

The rearrangement joins TRBV23-1 to TRBJ2-1; TRBD2 agrees at 11 bases. TRBV23-1 has ORF status, its function being uncertain. CDR3 length equals 20 residues. After removal of 2 bases from V and 0 bases from J, the junction contained 12 bases not matched to a gene. CDR3 amino acids: CASSQPSGRPLGISYNEQFF. The CDR3 region has the DNA TGCGCCAGCAGTCAACCTAGCGGGAGGCCCCTAGGGATCTCCTACAATGAGCAGTTCTTC.

In its sample, this clone was seen once. This rearrangement joins TRBV13 to TRBJ1-1; perhaps TRBD1 as D (6 bases). Germline CDR1 is PRHDT and CDR2 is FYEKMQ (reference sequence). This CDR3 has 17 residues. The ends were cut back, 4 bases at V and 0 bases at J, with 18 bases in the middle. The CDR3 DNA sequence: TGTGCCAGCAGCTCGTTGGGCAGGGGAGAGTTGAACACTGAAGCTTTCTTT. Translation: CASSSLGRGELNTEAFF.

This chain uses TRBV6-1 with TRBJ2-7; D is undetermined. Germline lookup yields CDR1 MNHNS and CDR2 SASEGT. CDR3 length equals 13 residues. V lost 10 bases to trimming and J lost 3 bases, with 16 bases between them. The CDR3 coding sequence is TGTGCCATCGACCGGGCCCCATTCTACGAGCAGTACTTC. Residues: CAIDRAPFYEQYF.

This clone was seen a few times. The chain couples TRBV2 to TRBJ1-2; D is uncertain. Trimming shortened V by 2 bases and J by 2 bases, and 3 bases separated the two germline ends. Germline V gene lookup returns CDR1 SNHLY and CDR2 FYNNEI. The CDR3 contains 12 residues. This chain's CDR3 is CASSENNYGYTF. CDR3 bases: TGTGCCAGCAGTGAAAACAACTATGGCTACACCTTC. Filled out from reference TRBV2 and TRBJ1-2, the complete variable domain reads EPEVTQTPSHQVTQMGQEVILRCVPISNHLYFYWYRQILGQKVEFLVSFYNNEISEKSEIFDDQFSVERPDGSNFTLKIRSTKLEDSAMYFCASSENNYGYTFGSGTRLTVV.

This rearrangement joins TRBV25-1 to TRBJ2-3; 7 bases agree with TRBD1. The CDR3 spans 14 residues. V lost 7 bases and J lost 2; bases outside the gene matches: 6. CDR1 and CDR2 from the germline V gene are MGHDK and SYGVNS. The CDR3 sequence is CASTRQGVTDTQYF. CDR3 bases: TGTGCCAGCACCCGACAGGGAGTCACAGATACGCAGTATTTT.